The sequence of this T cell receptor (beta chain) was determined in a study of response to subunit inactivated influenza vaccine. This CDR3 contains 15 residues. V gave up 3 bases and J gave up 0 bases; unmatched junction bases: 7. Germline V gene data show CDR1 as SQVTM and CDR2 as ANQGSEA. TCRdb itself ran the RT-PCR reads through MiXCR, one entry per CDR3 protein. The data hold hundreds of thousands of distinct CDR3 sequences, with 15% to 18% observed a single time. The starting material was PBMCs from blood, obtained approximately 13 days after vaccination. The rearrangement links TRBV29-1 to TRBJ2-5; 7 bases match TRBD1. This receptor was obtained from a man aged 50 to 60 who received an inactivated influenza vaccine. The CDR3 coding sequence is TGCAGCGTTGACCTCCAGGGACAGTACCAAGAGACCCAGTACTTC. This encodes CSVDLQGQYQETQYF.